This T cell receptor (beta chain) was captured by sequencing in a study of blood T cell repertoires in COVID-19. Study-wide context: Samples taken during acute and convalescent COVID-19 were collected in the United States, Italy and Spain. The analysed material was cDNA or gDNA that came from T cells, B-cell-depleted T cells, or PBMCs.

Individuals in the exposed group had encountered a COVID-19 case within 2 weeks preceding study entry. In the original analysis: Cell counts per sample came from amplifying reference gene primers. Sequenced by immunoSEQ multiplex PCR; TCRdb stores in-frame clones only, minus some. V, J and clone size are taken as reported in that table, and D and trimming were inferred from the DNA itself. This sample yields approximately 200,000 clones, of which 65% to 90% are seen a single time; approximately 4.8% belongs to the top ten. The sample consisted of PBMCs or T cells enriched from blood (not recorded which). The sequence derives from a woman between 25 and 40 years old who had been exposed to COVID-19.

The CDR3 loop is CASRGGGAGDTQYF. The CDR3 nucleotides read TGTGCCAGCCGGGGCGGGGGGGCCGGAGATACGCAGTATTTT. V usage is TRBV7-3 and J usage is TRBJ2-3; 9 bases fit TRBD2. There are 14 residues in the CDR3. V lost 8 bases to trimming and J lost 5 bases; unmatched junction nucleotides: 8. Looked up from germline, CDR1 is SGHTA and CDR2 is FQGTGA.